These 15 T cell receptor beta chains were sequenced from one sample in a study of regulatory T cells in long-lasting Graves disease. TCR beta libraries were built with iRepertoire HTBI primers and Arm-PCR of CDR3 regions. MiXCR, run by TCRdb on the multiplex PCR reads, gives a single entry per CDR3 protein. This table has hundreds of thousands of distinct CDR3 sequences, about 16% appearing once. The time point is: newly diagnosed GD, antithyroid drugs for less than 3 months. PBMC-derived RNA was used for the TCR library. This sample comprised peripheral blood mononuclear cells (PBMCs), obtained at new diagnosis, from a patient treated with antithyroid drugs. The receptors here all came from a female donor with Graves disease.

This clonotype showed up many times. The rearrangement joins TRBV6-2 or TRBV6-3 to TRBJ2-1; the match to TRBD1 covers 11 bases. The CDR3 consists of 16 residues. The germline gives CDR1 MNHEY, CDR2 SVGEGT. Trimming cost V 5 bases and J 6 bases; bases outside gene matches: 9. CDR3 sequence reads: CASSAAGTGGLNEQFF. The DNA for the CDR3 is TGTGCCAGCAGTGCTGCCGGGACAGGGGGTCTCAATGAGCAGTTCTTC.

This clonotype has more than one count but fewer than ten. This rearrangement joins TRBV5-1 to TRBJ2-5; D gene ambiguous. Trimming took 5 bases from V and 3 from J, leaving 11 bases between them. The CDR3 has 13 residues. Germline V lookup: CDR1 SGHRS, CDR2 YFSETQ. Here the CDR3 reads CASRVRTEETQYF. As DNA, the CDR3 is TGCGCCAGCAGGGTTCGGACGGAAGAGACCCAGTACTTC.

This rearrangement joins TRBV7-2 to TRBJ1-5; 8 nucleotides agree with TRBD1. The CDR3 contains 15 residues. The V segment lost 11 bases and the J segment 9 bases; nucleotides outside the gene matches: 18. Per the germline V gene, CDR1 is SGHTA and CDR2 is FQGNSA. CDR3 DNA sequence: TGTGCCTGCTCTGGGGACGGGACAGGAGGCCTGCCCCAGCATTTT. Its protein is CACSGDGTGGLPQHF. Using reference TRBV7-2 and TRBJ1-5 for the parts outside the CDR3, the full variable domain is GAGVSQSPSNKVTEKGKDVELRCDPISGHTALYWYRQSLGQGLEFLIYFQGNSAPDKSGLPSDRFSAERTGGSVSTLTIQRTQQEDSAVYLCACSGDGTGGLPQHFGDGTRLSIL.

The sample holds many counts of this clonotype. The J gene is TRBJ2-1, the V gene TRBV6-5; 14 bases agree with TRBD2. V was pared by 0 bases and J by 8 bases, with 12 bases of the junction left unmatched. In germline, CDR1 is MNHEY, CDR2 SVGAGI. The CDR3 covers 19 residues. For the CDR3, the DNA is TGTGCCAGCAGTTACTCTCACTTTTCGACTAGCGGGGGGGCGGATGAGCAGTTCTTC. Translated, it gives CASSYSHFSTSGGADEQFF.

In its sample, this clonotype was seen many times. This chain connects TRBV12-3 or TRBV12-4 to TRBJ2-5, with a weak D call TRBD2 (8 bases). The CDR3 contains 17 residues. V was trimmed by 5 bases and J by 0 bases, leaving 19 bases between them. The DNA for the CDR3 is TGTGCCAGCAGTCGCCAGGGGGGAGCGGGGGACCAAGAGACCCAGTACTTC. As protein: CASSRQGGAGDQETQYF.

In this sample, this clonotype turned up a few times. The chain uses TRBV6-1 and TRBJ2-7; D possibly corresponds to TRBD2 (6 bases). Per germline, CDR1 MNHNS and CDR2 SASEGT. This CDR3 comprises 14 residues. V was shortened by 6 bases and J by 2 bases, with 14 bases between the two germline ends. The CDR3, as DNA: TGTGCCAGCAGCAACCGACTAGAAACCTACGAGCAGTACTTC. It yields the protein CASSNRLETYEQYF.

This clonotype was picked up many times. The V call is TRBV2, the J call TRBJ1-1; D not certain. CDR3 size: 10 residues. Germline V gives CDR1 SNHLY, CDR2 FYNNEI. Trimming removed 5 bases at V and 8 bases at J, with 6 bases between. CDR3 nucleotide sequence: TGTGCCAGCAGTCCCCTCGAAGCTTTCTTT. Amino acids: CASSPLEAFF. The whole variable domain, remainder taken from reference TRBV2 and TRBJ1-1, is EPEVTQTPSHQVTQMGQEVILRCVPISNHLYFYWYRQILGQKVEFLVSFYNNEISEKSEIFDDQFSVERPDGSNFTLKIRSTKLEDSAMYFCASSPLEAFFGQGTRLTVV.

In this sample, this clonotype turned up many times. This chain links TRBV27 with TRBJ2-2; either TRBD1 or TRBD2 may fit D (5 bases each). Germline loops: CDR1 MNHEY, CDR2 SMNVEV (reference sequence). The CDR3 contains 20 residues. The V and J ends lost 3 bases and 0 bases respectively, with 23 bases between them. Here the CDR3 reads CASSFFFTRQTKPNTGELFF. The CDR3 bases are TGTGCCAGCAGTTTTTTTTTCACTCGACAGACTAAGCCGAACACCGGGGAGCTGTTTTTT.

In its sample, this clonotype was seen many times. The genes are TRBV10-1 and TRBJ2-1; 9 bases map to TRBD2. V was pared by 3 bases and J by 9 bases, with 9 bases of the junction left unmatched. The germline V gene has CDR1 WNHNN and CDR2 SYGVQD (reference sequence). CDR3 size: 15 residues. The CDR3 loop is CASSDGQRGDFEQFF. Here the CDR3 DNA reads TGCGCCAGCAGTGACGGACAGCGGGGGGATTTTGAGCAGTTCTTC.

This clonotype was recorded many times. The chain employs TRBV7-9 and TRBJ2-4, with D possibly called TRBD1 or TRBD2 (5 bases each). Trimming removed 6 bases from V and 0 bases from J, with 12 bases in between. The CDR3 is made up of 15 amino acids. Germline lookup yields CDR1 SEHNR and CDR2 FQNEAQ (reference sequence). The CDR3 sequence is CASSGDPLAKNIQYF. The DNA for the CDR3 is TGTGCCAGCAGTGGGGACCCACTAGCCAAAAACATTCAGTACTTC.

As regards this clonotype: This may be a read error, as it is one base from a much larger clone. The V call is TRBV7-2, the J call TRBJ2-1, with D unresolved. The length of the CDR3 is 12 residues. V lost 5 bases and J 2 bases, leaving 4 bases between the germline ends. CDR1 and CDR2 from the germline V gene are SGHTA and FQGNSA. The chain's CDR3 is CASSQTYNEQFF. CDR3 sequence (DNA): TGTGCCAGCAGCCAAACCTACAATGAGCAGTTCTTC.

This clonotype has at least ten counts. The chain links TRBV10-3 to TRBJ1-4; 10 nucleotides match TRBD1. This CDR3 comprises 15 residues. CDR1 is ENHRY and CDR2 is SYGVKD in the germline V gene. The V segment lost 5 bases and the J segment 7 bases; nucleotides outside the gene matches: 7. CDR3 bases: TGTGCCATCAGTAAAGACAGGGGGCAGCGTGAAAAACTGTTTTTT. Its translation is CAISKDRGQREKLFF.

There are many counts of this clonotype. V and J are TRBV6-5 and TRBJ2-1, with no clear D. V lost 0 bases and J 10 bases, leaving 13 bases between the germline ends. The germline V gene encodes CDR1 MNHEY and CDR2 SVGAGI. This CDR3 has 14 residues. The CDR3 sequence is CASSYSLFGLEQFF. The CDR3 DNA reads as TGTGCCAGCAGTTACTCACTTTTTGGCTTAGAGCAGTTCTTC.

There are many counts of this clonotype. The chain couples TRBV27 to TRBJ1-4, with TRBD1 as a possible D gene (5 bases). V was cut by 3 bases and J by 2 bases, with 7 bases left in between. Germline V gene data show CDR1 as MNHEY and CDR2 as SMNVEV (reference sequence). CDR3 length: 14 amino acids. This CDR3 reads CASSFGGTNEKLFF. The CDR3 nucleotides are TGTGCCAGCAGTTTTGGGGGGACTAATGAAAAACTGTTTTTT.

In this sample, this clonotype turned up many times. The genes are TRBV9 and TRBJ1-5; maybe TRBD1 (5 bases). Germline V gene lookup returns CDR1 SGDLS and CDR2 YYNGEE. The V gene lost 4 bases and the J gene lost 6 bases, with 17 bases spanning the gap. The CDR3 covers 15 residues. CDR3 bases: TGTGCCAGCAGCCCGAGGGACGGGGGGGGTCAGCCCCAGCATTTT. Translating it yields CASSPRDGGGQPQHF.